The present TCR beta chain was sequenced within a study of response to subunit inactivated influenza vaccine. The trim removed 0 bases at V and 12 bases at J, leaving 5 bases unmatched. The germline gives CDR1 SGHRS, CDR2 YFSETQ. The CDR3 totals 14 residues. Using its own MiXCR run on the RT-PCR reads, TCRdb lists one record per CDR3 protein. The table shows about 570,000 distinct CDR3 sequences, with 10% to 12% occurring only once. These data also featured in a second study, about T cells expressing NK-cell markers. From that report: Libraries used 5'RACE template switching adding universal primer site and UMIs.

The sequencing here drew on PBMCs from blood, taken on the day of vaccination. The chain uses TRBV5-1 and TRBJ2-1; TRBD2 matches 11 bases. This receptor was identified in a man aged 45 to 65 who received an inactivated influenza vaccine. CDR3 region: CASSLEGSGRGQFF. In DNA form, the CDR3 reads TGCGCCAGCAGCTTGGAAGGTAGCGGGAGGGGGCAGTTCTTC.